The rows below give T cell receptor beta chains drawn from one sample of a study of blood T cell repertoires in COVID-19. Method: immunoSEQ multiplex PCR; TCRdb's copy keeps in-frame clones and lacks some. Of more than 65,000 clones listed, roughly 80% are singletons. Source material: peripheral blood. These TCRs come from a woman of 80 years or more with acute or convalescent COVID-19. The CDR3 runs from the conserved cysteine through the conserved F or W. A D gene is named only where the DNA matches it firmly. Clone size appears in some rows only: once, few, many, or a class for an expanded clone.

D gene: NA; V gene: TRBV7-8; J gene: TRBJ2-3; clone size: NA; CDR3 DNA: TGTGCCAGCAGCTTAGGGGGGAGGCTGTCAAACACAGATACGCAGTATTTT; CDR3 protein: CASSLGGRLSNTDTQYF
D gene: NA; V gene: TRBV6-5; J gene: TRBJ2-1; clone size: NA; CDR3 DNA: TGTGCCAGCAGCCGCAGGGATGAGCAGTTCTTC; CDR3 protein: CASSRRDEQFF
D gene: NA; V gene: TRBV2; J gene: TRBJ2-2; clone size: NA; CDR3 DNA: TGTGCCAGCAGCCAACAACCCCTGAACACCGGGGAGCTGTTTTTT; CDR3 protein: CASSQQPLNTGELFF
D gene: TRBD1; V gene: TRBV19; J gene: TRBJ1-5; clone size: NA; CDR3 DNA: TGTGCCAGTAGTTTAGGGGGCGGTCAGCCCCAGCATTTT; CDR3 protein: CASSLGGGQPQHF
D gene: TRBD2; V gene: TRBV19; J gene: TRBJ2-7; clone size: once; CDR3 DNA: TGTGCCAGTGCCCGAGCGGGGGGGGACTACGAGCAGTACTTC; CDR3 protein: CASARAGGDYEQYF
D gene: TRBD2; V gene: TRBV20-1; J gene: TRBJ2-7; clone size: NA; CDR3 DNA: TGCAGTGCTGACGGGAGGTACGAGCAGTACTTC; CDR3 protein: CSADGRYEQYF
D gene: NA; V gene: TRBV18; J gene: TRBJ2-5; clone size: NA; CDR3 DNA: TGTGCCAGCTCACCACCCGTCGGGACACGGGGAGCGGAGACCCAGTACTTC; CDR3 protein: CASSPPVGTRGAETQYF
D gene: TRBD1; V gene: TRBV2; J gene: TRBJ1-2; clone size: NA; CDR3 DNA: TGTGCCAGCACTTGGGACAGCGACTCCTATGGCTACACCTTC; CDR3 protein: CASTWDSDSYGYTF
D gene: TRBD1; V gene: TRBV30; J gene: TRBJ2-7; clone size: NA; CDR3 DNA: TGTGCCTGGAGTGTACAGGGGGCCTACGAGCAGTACTTC; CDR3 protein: CAWSVQGAYEQYF
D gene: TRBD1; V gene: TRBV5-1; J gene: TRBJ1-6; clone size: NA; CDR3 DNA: TGCGCCAGCAGCTTGTGGGCAGGGGGCGAGGATAATTCACCCCTCCACTTT; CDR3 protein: CASSLWAGGEDNSPLHF
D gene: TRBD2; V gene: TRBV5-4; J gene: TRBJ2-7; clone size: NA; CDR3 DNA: TGTGCCAGCAGCCCGCCCGGTTGGAGCGGGGGCCCCTACGAGCAGTACTTC; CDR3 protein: CASSPPGWSGGPYEQYF
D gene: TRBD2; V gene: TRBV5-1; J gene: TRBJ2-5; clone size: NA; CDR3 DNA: TGCGCCAGCAGCCTGGGAGCGGGGGCAGAGACCCAGTACTTC; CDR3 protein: CASSLGAGAETQYF
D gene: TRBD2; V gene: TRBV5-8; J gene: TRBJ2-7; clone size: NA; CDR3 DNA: TGTGCCAGCAGCTTGGGAAGTGTCGTCGGGGGGGCTCAGGAGCAGTACTTC; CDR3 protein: CASSLGSVVGGAQEQYF
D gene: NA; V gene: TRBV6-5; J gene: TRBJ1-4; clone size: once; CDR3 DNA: TGTGCCAGCAGTTACTTAGGGGGGGCTAATGAAAAACTGTTTTTT; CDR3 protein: CASSYLGGANEKLFF
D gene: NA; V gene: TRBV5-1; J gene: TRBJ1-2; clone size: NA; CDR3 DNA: TGCGCCAGCAGCTTGGAGCAGGACTTGGGGGGCTACACCTTC; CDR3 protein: CASSLEQDLGGYTF
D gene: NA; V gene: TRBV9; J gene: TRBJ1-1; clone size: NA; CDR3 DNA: TGTGCCAGCAGCGTCGACAGGCGGAACACTGAAGCTTTCTTT; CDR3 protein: CASSVDRRNTEAFF
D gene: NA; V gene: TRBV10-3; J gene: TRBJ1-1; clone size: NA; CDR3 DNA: TGTGCCATCAATACAGGAAACACTGAAGCTTTCTTT; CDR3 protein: CAINTGNTEAFF
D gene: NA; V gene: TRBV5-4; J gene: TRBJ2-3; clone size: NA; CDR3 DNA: TGTGCCAGCAGCTTGGCTAGCGAAGGGCGGGGCCGCACAGATACGCAGTATTTT; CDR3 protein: CASSLASEGRGRTDTQYF
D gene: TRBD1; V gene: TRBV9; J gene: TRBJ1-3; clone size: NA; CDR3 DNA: TGTGCCAGCAGCGTATACTCAGGGGGTGCTGGAAACACCATATATTTT; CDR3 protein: CASSVYSGGAGNTIYF
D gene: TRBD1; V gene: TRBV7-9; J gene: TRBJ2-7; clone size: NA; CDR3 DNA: TGTGCCAGCAGCTTAAGTCTCCTAAGGGACAGCTCCTACGAGCAGTACTTC; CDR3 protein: CASSLSLLRDSSYEQYF
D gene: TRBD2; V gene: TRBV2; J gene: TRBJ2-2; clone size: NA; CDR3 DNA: TGTGCCAGCGAGGGAACTAGCGGGGGAAACACCGGGGAGCTGTTTTTT; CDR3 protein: CASEGTSGGNTGELFF
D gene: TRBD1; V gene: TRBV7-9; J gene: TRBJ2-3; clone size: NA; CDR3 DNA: TGTGCCAGCAGACATAGGACAGGGGGTAACACAGATACGCAGTATTTT; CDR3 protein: CASRHRTGGNTDTQYF
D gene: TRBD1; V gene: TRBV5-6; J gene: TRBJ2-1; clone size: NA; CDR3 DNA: TGTGCCAGCAGCACGGGACAGGACAATGAGCAGTTCTTC; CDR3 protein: CASSTGQDNEQFF